What follows are 20 T cell receptor beta chains derived from one specimen sequenced in a study of shared clonotypes between healthy human individuals. The table came from immunoSEQ multiplex PCR; TCRdb's copy has only in-frame clones and leaves some out. This table has a few million clones, more than 90% appearing once. The sequenced sample was naive CD4+ T cells sorted from blood. Sample subset: CD45RA+ positively selected. The receptors were gathered from a man between 18 and 35 years old in good health.

The chain joins TRBV4-1 to TRBJ1-6; D remains unclear. CDR1 and CDR2 from the germline V gene are MGHRA and YSYEKL. The CDR3 covers 16 residues. With 4 bases removed from V and 9 bases from J, the gap between germline ends came to 19 bases. The CDR3 nucleotides read TGCGCCAGCAGCCCGACGGACGGCGCCCTTGGTTCACCCCTCCACTTT. This translates into CASSPTDGALGSPLHF.

The genes are TRBV6-6 and TRBJ2-1, with 9 bases aligning to TRBD2. Germline V gene sequence: CDR1 MNHNY, CDR2 SVGAGI (reference sequence). The CDR3 consists of 16 residues. After removal of 0 bases from V and 4 bases from J, the junction contained 4 bases not matched to a gene. CDR3 nucleotide sequence: TGTGCCAGCAGTTACTCGGCTAGCGGGAAATACAATGAGCAGTTCTTC. Protein product: CASSYSASGKYNEQFF.

Notes on this clone: The same CDR3 can be traced to other DNA sequences in this sample. The rearrangement links TRBV20-1 to TRBJ2-5, with no clear D. V gave up 6 bases and J gave up 2 bases, with 4 bases separating them. The length of the CDR3 is 10 residues. Germline values: CDR1 DFQATT, CDR2 SNEGSKA (reference sequence). CDR3 in amino acids: CSAGQETQYF. The CDR3 region has the DNA TGCAGTGCCGGTCAAGAGACCCAGTACTTC.

The rearrangement uses TRBV7-8 and TRBJ1-2; D gene uncertain. Trimming removed 5 bases at V and 10 bases at J, with 20 bases between. Per the germline V gene, CDR1 is SGHVS and CDR2 is FQNEAQ. This CDR3 comprises 14 residues. The CDR3 protein is CASSPRTAAGVYTF. The DNA for the CDR3 is TGTGCCAGCAGCCCGCGGACGGCCGCTGGTGTCTACACCTTC.

This clone was seen a single time. In the same sample, other DNA sequences code for this CDR3. The J gene is TRBJ2-7, the V gene TRBV5-1; 8 bases agree with TRBD2. The CDR3 runs to 14 residues. CDR1 and CDR2 from the germline V gene are SGHRS and YFSETQ. The V segment lost 4 bases and the J segment 1 base; nucleotides outside the gene matches: 4. CDR3 loop: CASSLAGLSYEQYF. The DNA of the CDR3 is TGCGCCAGCAGCCTAGCGGGTCTTTCCTACGAGCAGTACTTC.

The rearrangement joins TRBV5-1 to TRBJ2-7; a weak D match, TRBD1 (6 bases). The CDR3 is 14 residues long. V lost 0 bases, J lost 3 bases, and 10 bases lay in between. Germline values: CDR1 SGHRS, CDR2 YFSETQ. CDR3 sequence reads: CASSLDGQFYEQYF. The CDR3 nucleotides read TGCGCCAGCAGCTTGGATGGACAGTTCTACGAGCAGTACTTC. Complete variable domain (other parts from reference TRBV5-1 and TRBJ2-7): KAGVTQTPRYLIKTRGQQVTLSCSPISGHRSVSWYQQTPGQGLQFLFEYFSETQRNKGNFPGRFSGRQFSNSRSEMNVSTLELGDSALYLCASSLDGQFYEQYFGPGTRLTVT.

V gene TRBV5-4 combines with J gene TRBJ1-5; no firm D call. V was cut by 2 bases and J by 7 bases, with 7 bases left in between. The CDR3 is 12 amino acids. CDR1 is SGHNT, CDR2 YYREEE, per germline (reference sequence). CDR3 coding DNA: TGTGCCAGCAGCTTACACGGGCAGCCCCAGCATTTT. Translating it yields CASSLHGQPQHF.

DNA of the CDR3: TGTGCCACGGCTATGAGGGAAGAGCAGTTCTTC. This codes for CATAMREEQFF. The chain employs TRBV15 and TRBJ2-1, with D maybe TRBD2 (5 bases). CDR1 is LNHNV and CDR2 is YYDKDF in the germline V gene (reference sequence). This CDR3 has 11 residues. Trimming removed 9 bases at V and 10 bases at J, with 13 bases between.

CDR3 in DNA: TGTGCCAGCAGTACAGGGGTTAAACGAGCTTTCTTT. The encoded protein is CASSTGVKRAFF. The rearrangement uses TRBV6-5 and TRBJ1-1; 7 positions match TRBD1. CDR1 is MNHEY, CDR2 SVGAGI, per germline. With V trimmed by 5 bases and J by 10 bases, 7 bases remained unmatched. This CDR3 is 12 amino acids long.

The genes are TRBV5-1 and TRBJ1-1; D gene uncertain. The CDR3 contains 15 residues. Germline loops: CDR1 SGHRS, CDR2 YFSETQ. Trimming removed 0 bases from V and 3 bases from J, with 12 bases in between. The CDR3 here is CASSLAGDWDTEAFF. DNA of the CDR3: TGCGCCAGCAGCTTGGCGGGTGACTGGGACACTGAAGCTTTCTTT. Drawing the rest from reference TRBV5-1 and TRBJ1-1, the complete variable domain is KAGVTQTPRYLIKTRGQQVTLSCSPISGHRSVSWYQQTPGQGLQFLFEYFSETQRNKGNFPGRFSGRQFSNSRSEMNVSTLELGDSALYLCASSLAGDWDTEAFFGQGTRLTVV.

This chain joins TRBV30 and TRBJ2-1; 12 nucleotides agree with TRBD2. This CDR3 is 15 amino acids long. The germline CDR1 and CDR2 sequences are GTSNPN and SVGIG (reference sequence). V was clipped by 3 bases and J by 6 bases; unmatched bases: 6. The CDR3 is CAWRQPGLAGNEQFF. CDR3 nucleotide sequence: TGTGCCTGGAGGCAACCGGGACTAGCGGGCAATGAGCAGTTCTTC.

The CDR3 DNA reads TGCGCCAGCATGGGACAGGGATTCGGGGAGCAGTACTTC. Translated: CASMGQGFGEQYF. This chain links TRBV23-1 with TRBJ2-7; 9 bases are a match to TRBD1. TRBV23-1 is an ORF for which the function is uncertain. V shed 7 bases and J 7 bases; nucleotides not matched to a gene: 8. This CDR3 region has 13 residues.

The chain is built from TRBV6-4 and TRBJ2-1; 14 bases fit TRBD2. Per germline, CDR1 MRHNA and CDR2 SNTAGT. V lost 0 bases and J lost 6; bases outside the gene matches: 4. This CDR3 has 17 residues. The CDR3 region has the DNA TGTGCCAGCAGTGACTCGAGACTAGCGGGAGGGGGCAATGAGCAGTTCTTC. It yields the protein CASSDSRLAGGGNEQFF.

The chain carries TRBV29-1 and TRBJ1-2, with 7 bases identical to TRBD1. The V segment lost 2 bases and the J segment 4 bases; nucleotides outside the gene matches: 4. Germline-derived CDR1 and CDR2 are SQVTM and ANQGSEA. This CDR3 comprises 13 residues. The CDR3 nucleotides read TGCAGCGTTGAACTGACAGGGACCTATGGCTACACCTTC. Its translation: CSVELTGTYGYTF. The full variable domain, in which reference TRBV29-1 and TRBJ1-2 provide the parts outside the CDR3, is SAVISQKPSRDICQRGTSLTIQCQVDSQVTMMFWYRQQPGQSLTLIATANQGSEATYESGFVIDKFPISRPNLTFSTLTVSNMSPEDSSIYLCSVELTGTYGYTFGSGTRLTVV.

This chain links TRBV28 with TRBJ2-7, with 7 nucleotides matching TRBD2. CDR3 size: 13 residues. V shed 4 bases and J 7 bases; nucleotides not matched to a gene: 7. Germline CDR1 MDHEN, CDR2 SYDVKM. The CDR3 nucleotides are TGTGCCAGCAGTTCCGGGTCCGGGAGGGAGCAGTACTTC. It yields the protein CASSSGSGREQYF.

The genes are TRBV9 and TRBJ2-3; 9 nucleotides agree with TRBD1. CDR1 is SGDLS, CDR2 YYNGEE, per germline. There are 15 residues in the CDR3. After removal of 4 bases from V and 0 bases from J, the junction contained 3 bases not matched to a gene. The CDR3 protein is CASSLTGGSTDTQYF. The CDR3, as DNA: TGTGCCAGCAGCCTGACAGGGGGAAGCACAGATACGCAGTATTTT.

For the CDR3, the DNA is TGTGCCAGCAGCACTTACAGGGGTCAGGAGCATAACACCATATATTTT. Translating gives CASSTYRGQEHNTIYF. The chain has TRBV5-6 and TRBJ1-3, with TRBD1 matching 7 bases. V was pared by 4 bases and J by 7 bases, with 14 bases of the junction left unmatched. This CDR3 spans 16 amino acids. Germline lookup yields CDR1 SGHDT and CDR2 YYEEEE.

The chain joins TRBV5-1 to TRBJ1-3; no firm D call. Between the trimmed V and J ends, which lost 4 bases and 2 bases, there was a span of 13 bases. The CDR3 loop spans 15 amino acids. Germline assignment: CDR1 SGHRS and CDR2 YFSETQ. The CDR3 spells CASSPGAGTGNTIYF. Here the CDR3 DNA reads TGCGCCAGCAGCCCGGGAGCCGGGACTGGAAACACCATATATTTT.

The chain carries TRBV5-1 and TRBJ2-7; 10 positions match TRBD2. The length of the CDR3 is 18 residues. Germline values: CDR1 SGHRS, CDR2 YFSETQ. Unmatched junction bases numbered 12, after V lost 0 bases and J lost 3 bases. The CDR3 spells CASSLVASGGARVYEQYF. The CDR3 DNA is TGCGCCAGCAGCTTGGTTGCCAGCGGGGGGGCTCGGGTCTACGAGCAGTACTTC.

This chain joins TRBV2 and TRBJ2-1; D possibly corresponds to TRBD1 (6 bases). CDR3 length equals 13 residues. Germline values: CDR1 SNHLY, CDR2 FYNNEI. V lost 6 bases, J lost 7 bases, and 13 bases lay in between. The CDR3 sequence is CASRDRPQNEQFF. The CDR3 DNA is TGTGCCAGCAGGGACAGACCCCAAAATGAGCAGTTCTTC.